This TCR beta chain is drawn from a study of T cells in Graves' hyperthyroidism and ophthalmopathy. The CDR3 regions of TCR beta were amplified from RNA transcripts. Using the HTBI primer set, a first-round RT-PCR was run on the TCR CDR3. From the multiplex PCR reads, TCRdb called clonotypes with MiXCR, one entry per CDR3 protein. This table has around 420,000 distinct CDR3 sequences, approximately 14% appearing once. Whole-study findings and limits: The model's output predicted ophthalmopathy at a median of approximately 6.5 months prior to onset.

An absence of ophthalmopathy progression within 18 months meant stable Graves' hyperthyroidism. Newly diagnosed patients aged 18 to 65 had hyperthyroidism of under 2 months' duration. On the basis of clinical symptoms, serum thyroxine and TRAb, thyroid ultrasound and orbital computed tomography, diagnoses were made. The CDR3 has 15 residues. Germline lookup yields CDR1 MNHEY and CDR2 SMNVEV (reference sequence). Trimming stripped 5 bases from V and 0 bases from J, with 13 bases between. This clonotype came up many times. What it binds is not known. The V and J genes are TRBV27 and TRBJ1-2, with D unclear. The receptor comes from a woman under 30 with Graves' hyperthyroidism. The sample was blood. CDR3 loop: CASSAQENPNYGYTF. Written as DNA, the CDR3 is TGTGCCAGCAGTGCGCAGGAGAATCCTAACTATGGCTACACCTTC.